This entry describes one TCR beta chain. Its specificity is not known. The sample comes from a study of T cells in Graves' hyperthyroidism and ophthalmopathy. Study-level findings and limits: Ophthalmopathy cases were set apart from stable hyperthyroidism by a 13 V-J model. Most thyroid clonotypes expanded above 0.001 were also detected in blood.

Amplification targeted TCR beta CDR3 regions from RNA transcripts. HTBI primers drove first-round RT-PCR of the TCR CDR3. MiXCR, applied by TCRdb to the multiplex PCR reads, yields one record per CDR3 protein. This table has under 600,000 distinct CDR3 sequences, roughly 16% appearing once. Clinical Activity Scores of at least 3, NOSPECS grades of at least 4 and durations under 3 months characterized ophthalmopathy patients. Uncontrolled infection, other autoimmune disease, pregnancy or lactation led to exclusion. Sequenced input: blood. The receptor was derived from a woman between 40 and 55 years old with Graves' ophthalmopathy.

The CDR3 reads CASSEEVARRTDTQYF. The CDR3 nucleotides are TGTGCCAGCAGTGAAGAGGTAGCCCGACGGACAGATACGCAGTATTTT. The chain joins TRBV2 to TRBJ2-3; D uncertain. The CDR3 has 16 amino acids. V lost 1 base and J 3 bases, leaving 14 bases between the germline ends. Germline V gene lookup returns CDR1 SNHLY and CDR2 FYNNEI.